A single sample gave rise to the 8 T cell receptor beta chains below, sequenced in a study of T cells in Graves' hyperthyroidism and ophthalmopathy. Using RNA transcripts as the source, TCR beta CDR3 regions were amplified. When the TCR CDR3 underwent first-round RT-PCR, the HTBI primer set was used. TCRdb ran MiXCR on the multiplex PCR reads and lists one entry per CDR3 protein. Of around 360,000 distinct CDR3 sequences in the sample, over 12% are singletons; the top ten hold roughly 19%. The sequencing input was blood. The receptors here all came from a woman aged 60 to 75 with Graves' ophthalmopathy.

At least ten counts were recorded for this clonotype. The V and J genes are TRBV6-6 and TRBJ2-7; D is perhaps TRBD1 or TRBD2 (5 bases each). Per germline, CDR1 MNHNY and CDR2 SVGAGI (reference sequence). With 0 bases removed from V and 1 base from J, the gap between germline ends came to 7 bases. The length of the CDR3 is 14 residues. DNA for the CDR3: TGTGCCAGCAGTTACTCCAGGGAGTCCTACGAGCAGTACTTC. It codes for CASSYSRESYEQYF.

In its sample, this clonotype was seen a few times. V usage is TRBV18 and J usage is TRBJ2-3, with TRBD1 identical over 12 bases. There are 18 residues in the CDR3. The V gene's germline CDR1 is KGHSH and CDR2 LQKENI. The V segment lost 4 bases and the J segment 1 base; nucleotides outside the gene matches: 9. CDR3 amino acids: CASSRGTGGARGTDTQYF. The CDR3, as DNA: TGTGCCAGCTCACGAGGGACAGGGGGCGCTCGGGGCACAGATACGCAGTATTTT.

Concerning this clonotype: A much larger clonotype is one base distant, so this may be a read error. The V call is TRBV7-6, the J call TRBJ2-3, with 10 bases identical to TRBD1. The trim removed 0 bases at V and 6 bases at J, leaving 6 bases unmatched. The CDR3 has 16 residues. Looked up from germline, CDR1 is SGHVS and CDR2 is FNYEAQ. Here the CDR3 reads CASSLAETGGSDTQYF. Written as DNA, the CDR3 is TGTGCCAGCAGCTTAGCCGAGACAGGGGGCTCGGATACGCAGTATTTT. The full variable domain, completed using reference TRBV7-6 and TRBJ2-3, is GAGVSQSPRYKVTKRGQDVALRCDPISGHVSLYWYRQALGQGPEFLTYFNYEAQQDKSGLPNDRFSAERPEGSISTLTIQRTEQRDSAMYRCASSLAETGGSDTQYFGPGTRLTVL.

This clonotype was found many times. V is TRBV2 and J is TRBJ2-2, with 13 bases fitting TRBD2. From germline, CDR1 is SNHLY and CDR2 FYNNEI. This CDR3 has 18 amino acids. J lost 6 bases, V lost 5 bases, and 12 bases had no gene match. The CDR3: CASSNPVLAGGNPGELFF. DNA for the CDR3: TGTGCCAGCAGTAACCCTGTACTAGCGGGAGGGAATCCCGGGGAGCTGTTTTTT.

In its sample, this clonotype was seen a few times. The chain recombines TRBV6-1 with TRBJ1-1; D is unclear. Per germline, CDR1 MNHNS and CDR2 SASEGT. The CDR3 covers 14 residues. Trimming stripped 6 bases from V and 5 bases from J, with 16 bases between. The CDR3 protein is CASRTDGVGTEAFF. The CDR3 DNA reads TGTGCCAGCAGGACGGACGGAGTGGGAACTGAAGCTTTCTTT.

This CDR3 is CATSDQRPGANVLTF. The CDR3 DNA follows: TGTGCCACCAGTGATCAAAGACCTGGGGCCAACGTCCTGACTTTC. The V gene is TRBV24-1, the J gene TRBJ2-6; D remains ambiguous. Germline CDR1 is KGHDR and CDR2 is SFDVKD. The CDR3 runs 15 residues. The V and J ends lost 3 bases and 2 bases respectively, with 7 bases between them.

A note on this clonotype: Just one base apart from a much larger clone, this may be a read error. Since the CDR3 does not end with the conserved phenylalanine or tryptophan, this likely comes from a read error. The chain is built from TRBV6-1 and TRBJ2-1, with TRBD2 matching over 8 bases. The CDR3 length is 16 residues. Germline lookup yields CDR1 MNHNS and CDR2 SASEGT. V dropped 2 bases and J dropped 4; count of bases not matched to a gene: 7. CDR3 in DNA: TGTGCCAGCAGTGAACCAGCGGGAGCCGGTTACAATGAGCAGTTCTCC. The encoded protein is CASSEPAGAGYNEQFS.

This clonotype was detected many times. The chain is built from TRBV5-1 and TRBJ2-3; no definite D call. The V gene's germline CDR1 is SGHRS and CDR2 YFSETQ. Trimming removed 0 bases from V and 0 bases from J, with 8 bases in between. The CDR3 is 15 residues long. The CDR3 DNA sequence: TGCGCCAGCAGCTTGGTTCGCACTAGCACAGATACGCAGTATTTT. Translation gives CASSLVRTSTDTQYF.